This T cell receptor (beta chain) was captured in a study of cytomegalovirus exposure and HLA in healthy donors. V was shortened by 2 bases and J by 3 bases, with 8 bases between the two germline ends. CDR3 length: 13 amino acids. Germline lookup yields CDR1 LGHNA and CDR2 YNFKEQ. Overall study findings and caveats: The study flagged fewer than 200 TCR beta chains as cytomegalovirus-associated. Reports indicate that TCR beta sequences accurately predicted the HLA-A and HLA-B alleles of most subjects. Analysis was carried out at a later point, and it linked a missense DCLRE1C variant to TCR beta V- and J-gene trimming.

PCR employed 60 Vbeta and 13 Jbeta primers. This table comes from immunoSEQ multiplex PCR, and its TCRdb copy is limited to in-frame clones, with some not included. The sample contains 150,000 to 200,000 clones, 75% to 80% of which appear only once. Donors likely had unrecorded immune exposures despite being nominally healthy when sampled. The table lists this clone with a count of one. The antigen is unknown. The chain couples TRBV4-2 to TRBJ2-7; TRBD2 is a possible D gene (5 bases). Material for sequencing was PBMCs. The TCR comes from a man in his forties in good health and CMV-seropositive. CDR3 residues: CASSQLTSYEQYF. The CDR3 DNA follows: TGTGCCAGCAGCCAACTTACTAGCTACGAGCAGTACTTC.